This T cell receptor beta chain was sequenced during a study of blood T cell repertoires in COVID-19. The overall study: PBMCs, B-cell-depleted T cells, or T cells provided the cDNA or gDNA that made up the material.

Study processing details: How many nucleated cells were present was estimated from reference gene primer amplification. Profiled with immunoSEQ multiplex PCR; TCRdb holds only in-frame clones, not every one. That table gives V, J and clone size, and the DNA gave D and trimming. The sample contains around 280,000 clones, approximately 89% of which appear only once. Germline V CDR1 and CDR2: SGHRS, YFSETQ. V shed 4 bases and J shed 1 base, with 16 bases lying between them. The CDR3 runs 16 residues. Seattle participants joined during active infection and were tracked over time. This TCR was recovered from a woman aged 25 to 39 with COVID-19, enrolled during active disease. The rearrangement links TRBV5-1 to TRBJ2-3, with a weak D call TRBD1 (6 bases). The sequencing input was peripheral blood. CDR3: CASSLIYRVGTDTQYF. CDR3 bases: TGCGCCAGCAGCCTAATATACAGGGTCGGCACAGATACGCAGTATTTT.